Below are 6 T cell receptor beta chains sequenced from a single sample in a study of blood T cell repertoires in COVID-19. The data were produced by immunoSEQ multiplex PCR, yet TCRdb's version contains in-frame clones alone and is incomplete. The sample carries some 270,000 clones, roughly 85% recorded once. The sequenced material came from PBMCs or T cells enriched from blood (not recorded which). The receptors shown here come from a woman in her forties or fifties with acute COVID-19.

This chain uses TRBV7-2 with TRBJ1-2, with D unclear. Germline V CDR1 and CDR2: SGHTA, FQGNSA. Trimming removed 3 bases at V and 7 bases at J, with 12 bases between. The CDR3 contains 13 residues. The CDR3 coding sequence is TGTGCCAGCAGCTTGGGCGGCCGGGGTGGCTACACCTTC. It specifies CASSLGGRGGYTF. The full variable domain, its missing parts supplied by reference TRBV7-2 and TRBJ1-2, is GAGVSQSPSNKVTEKGKDVELRCDPISGHTALYWYRQSLGQGLEFLIYFQGNSAPDKSGLPSDRFSAERTGGSVSTLTIQRTQQEDSAVYLCASSLGGRGGYTFGSGTRLTVV.

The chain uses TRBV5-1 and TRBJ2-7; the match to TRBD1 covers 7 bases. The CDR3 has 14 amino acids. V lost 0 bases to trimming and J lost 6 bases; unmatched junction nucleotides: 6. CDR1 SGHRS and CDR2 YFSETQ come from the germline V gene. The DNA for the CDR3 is TGCGCCAGCAGCTTGGTTCAGGCAGGGGGCGAGCAGTACTTC. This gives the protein CASSLVQAGGEQYF.

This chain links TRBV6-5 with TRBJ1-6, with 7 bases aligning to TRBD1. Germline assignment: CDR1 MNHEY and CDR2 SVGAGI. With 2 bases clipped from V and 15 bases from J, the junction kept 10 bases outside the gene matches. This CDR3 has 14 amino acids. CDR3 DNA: TGTGCCAGCAGTTACCGACAGGGAGGATATCTCCTCCACTTT. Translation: CASSYRQGGYLLHF.

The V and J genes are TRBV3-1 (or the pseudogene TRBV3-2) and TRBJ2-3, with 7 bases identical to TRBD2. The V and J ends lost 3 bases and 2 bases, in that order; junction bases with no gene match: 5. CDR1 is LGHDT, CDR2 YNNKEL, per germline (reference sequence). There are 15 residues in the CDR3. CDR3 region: CASSQVGGSTDTQYF. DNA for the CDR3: TGTGCCAGCAGCCAGGTCGGGGGGTCCACAGATACGCAGTATTTT.

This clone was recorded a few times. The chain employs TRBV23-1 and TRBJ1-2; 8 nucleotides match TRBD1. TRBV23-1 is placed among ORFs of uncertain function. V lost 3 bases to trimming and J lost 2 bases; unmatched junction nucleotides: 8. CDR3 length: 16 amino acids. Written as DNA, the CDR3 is TGCGCCAGCAGTCACCGCCGGACAGGGAAAAACTATGGCTACACCTTC. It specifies CASSHRRTGKNYGYTF.

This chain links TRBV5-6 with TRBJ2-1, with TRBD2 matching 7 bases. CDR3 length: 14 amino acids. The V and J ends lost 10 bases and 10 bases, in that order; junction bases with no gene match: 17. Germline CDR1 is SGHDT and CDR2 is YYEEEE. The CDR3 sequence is CAARGGGTLGEQFF. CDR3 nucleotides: TGTGCCGCGCGTGGCGGGGGAACCTTGGGGGAGCAGTTCTTC.